This T cell receptor (beta chain) was sequenced for a study of shared clonotypes between healthy human individuals. Overall study: CD4 naive and CD4 memory each took three plates per donor, while CD8 naive took two and CD8 memory one.

Comment on this clone: Other DNA variants within this sample encode the same CDR3.

Naive CD8 populations comprised CD45RO-negative cells positively selected for CCR7, excluding terminally differentiated effector memory CD45RA+ cells. The donor population consisted of healthy HIV-negative adults with no recent acute infections or vaccinations. This CDR3 region has 13 residues. Germline V CDR1 and CDR2: MNHEY, SMNVEV (reference sequence). Trimming took 0 bases from V and 4 from J, leaving 3 bases between them. An even split of each subset's genomic DNA across several immunoSEQ plates was performed. On sorted subsets, replicate PCRs used approximately 190 ng DNA, or some 27,000 T cell genomes. Sequencing used immunoSEQ multiplex PCR; TCRdb keeps in-frame clones, though not all of them. The table records about 2.1 million clones, roughly 95% of them present only once.

This sequence originates from a man younger than 35 in good health. Some clones in this sample may be carry-over from other donors' samples. This chain uses TRBV27 with TRBJ2-2; unclear D gene. Sequenced sample: naive CD8+ T cells from PBMCs. The CDR3 DNA sequence: TGTGCCAGCAGTTTATCGGGCACCGGGGAGCTGTTTTTT. This gives the protein CASSLSGTGELFF.